This TCR beta chain was sequenced in a study of CD8+ T cells in alopecia areata. Study-level results: A great number of expanded lesional clones endured in scalp and blood during tofacitinib. Alopecia totalis/universalis scalp especially showed more expanded CD8+ clones than normal scalp.

Sequencing relied on a cDNA template that was reverse transcribed from extracted RNA. Assay used: immunoSEQ multiplex PCR; TCRdb lists only in-frame clones, some missing. The sample lists 95,000 to 120,000 clones, roughly three fifths occurring once. As for treatment: oral pan-JAK inhibitor, 5-10 mg twice daily. Sampling of alopecia areata patients yielded lesional scalp punch biopsies as well as peripheral blood. PBMC-derived CD4+ and CD8+ T cells were sorted. CDR1 SGHRS and CDR2 YFSETQ come from the germline V gene. The CDR3 length is 15 residues. Trimming took 0 bases from V and 1 from J; bases not matched to a gene: 0. Of note for this clone: Its cognate antigen is unknown.

The material sequenced was CD4+ T cells sorted from blood, taken at week 24, from a patient treated with tofacitinib. The sequence came from a human donor with alopecia areata. V and J are TRBV5-1 and TRBJ2-3, with 9 bases lining up with TRBD2. CDR3 nucleotide sequence: TGCGCCAGCAGCTTGGGGACTAGCGGCACAGATACGCAGTATTTT. This gives the protein CASSLGTSGTDTQYF.